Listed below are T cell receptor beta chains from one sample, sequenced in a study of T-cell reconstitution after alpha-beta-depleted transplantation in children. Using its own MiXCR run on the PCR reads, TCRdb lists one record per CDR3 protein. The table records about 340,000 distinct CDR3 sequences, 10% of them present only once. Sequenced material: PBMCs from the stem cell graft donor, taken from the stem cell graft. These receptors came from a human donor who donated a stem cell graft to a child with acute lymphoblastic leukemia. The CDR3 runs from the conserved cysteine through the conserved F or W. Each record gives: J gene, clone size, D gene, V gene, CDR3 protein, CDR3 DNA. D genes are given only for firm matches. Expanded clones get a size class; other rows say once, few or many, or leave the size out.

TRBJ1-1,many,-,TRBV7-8,CASRRLAGMNTEAFF,TGTGCCAGCAGAAGGCTGGCCGGTATGAACACTGAAGCTTTCTTT
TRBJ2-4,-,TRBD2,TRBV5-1,CASKEGTSGNHLAKNIQYF,TGCGCCAGCAAAGAAGGGACTAGCGGGAACCACCTAGCCAAAAACATTCAGTACTTC
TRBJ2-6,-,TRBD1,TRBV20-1,CSAREAGTGGLSGANVLTF,TGCAGTGCTAGGGAGGCGGGGACAGGGGGGCTCTCTGGGGCCAACGTCCTGACTTTC
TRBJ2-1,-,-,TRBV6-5,CASSPSGPNNEQFF,TGTGCCAGCAGTCCCTCGGGCCCGAACAATGAGCAGTTCTTC
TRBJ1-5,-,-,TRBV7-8,CASSLGTEGQPQHF,TGTGCCAGCAGCTTAGGGACAGAAGGTCAGCCCCAGCATTTT
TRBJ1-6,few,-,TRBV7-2,CASSDTGKGSYNSPLHF,TGTGCCAGCAGCGATACAGGGAAGGGGTCCTATAATTCACCCCTCCACTTT
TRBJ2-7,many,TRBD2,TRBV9,CASSLRTSSYEQYF,TGTGCCAGCAGCCTCCGGACTAGCTCCTACGAGCAGTACTTC
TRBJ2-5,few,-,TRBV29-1,CSVLPSGRTETQYF,TGCAGCGTCCTCCCCTCGGGGCGGACTGAGACCCAGTACTTC
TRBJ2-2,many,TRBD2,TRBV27,CASRDRLAGLTGELFF,TGTGCCAGCAGGGACCGACTAGCGGGCCTCACCGGGGAGCTGTTTTTT
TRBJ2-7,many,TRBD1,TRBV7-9,CASSLGTGSKNF,TGTGCCAGCAGCTTAGGGACAGGGTCTAAGAACTTC
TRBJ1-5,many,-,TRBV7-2,CASSLVWGGNQPQHF,TGTGCCAGCAGCTTAGTTTGGGGGGGCAATCAGCCCCAGCATTTT
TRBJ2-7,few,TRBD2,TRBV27,CASGAGGPGEQYF,TGTGCCAGCGGGGCGGGAGGGCCGGGCGAGCAGTACTTC
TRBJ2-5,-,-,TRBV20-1,CSARKAAGTQYF,TGCAGTGCTAGAAAGGCCGCCGGGACCCAGTACTTC
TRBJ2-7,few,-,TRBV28,CASSPKDPSARSREQYF,TGTGCCAGCAGTCCCAAGGACCCTTCGGCGAGGTCTAGGGAGCAGTACTTC
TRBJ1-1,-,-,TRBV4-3,CASSQDHGAGTEAFF,TGCGCCAGCAGCCAAGATCATGGGGCGGGAACTGAAGCTTTCTTT
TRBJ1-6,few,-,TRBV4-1,CASSRSDVSSYNSPLHF,TGCGCCAGCAGCCGATCGGACGTTAGCTCCTATAATTCACCCCTCCACTTT
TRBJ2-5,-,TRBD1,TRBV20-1,CSATDRGEETQYF,TGCAGTGCGACGGACAGGGGGGAAGAGACCCAGTACTTC
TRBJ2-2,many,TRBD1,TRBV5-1,CASSWGQGITGELFF,TGCGCCAGCAGCTGGGGACAGGGGATCACCGGGGAGCTGTTTTTT
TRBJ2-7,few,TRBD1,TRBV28,CASSSYRTGERGLVYEQYF,TGTGCCAGCAGTTCCTACAGGACAGGCGAAAGGGGCCTGGTCTACGAGCAGTACTTC
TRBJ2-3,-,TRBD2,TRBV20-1,CSARGGTRGGGNTDTQYF,TGCAGTGCTAGAGGCGGCACCAGGGGCGGGGGGAACACAGATACGCAGTATTTT
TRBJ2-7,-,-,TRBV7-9,CASSLASGPGDEQYF,TGTGCCAGCAGCTTAGCAAGTGGGCCTGGCGACGAGCAGTACTTC
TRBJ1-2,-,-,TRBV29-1,CSDLTPEGGYTF,TGCAGCGACCTGACACCCGAGGGTGGCTACACCTTC
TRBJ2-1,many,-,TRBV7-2,CASSSGPGSYNEQFF,TGTGCCAGCAGCTCGGGACCCGGCTCCTACAATGAGCAGTTCTTC
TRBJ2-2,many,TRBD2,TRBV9,CASSPQTSGNTGELFF,TGTGCCAGCAGCCCTCAGACTAGCGGAAACACCGGGGAGCTGTTTTTT
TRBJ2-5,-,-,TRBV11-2,CASGPDAWGAEGETQYF,TGTGCCAGCGGCCCTGATGCTTGGGGGGCTGAAGGGGAGACCCAGTACTTC
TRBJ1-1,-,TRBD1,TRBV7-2,CASSRQGDTEAFF,TGTGCCAGCAGCCGACAGGGGGACACTGAAGCTTTCTTT
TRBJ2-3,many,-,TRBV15,CATSSGGRAGTDTQYF,TGTGCCACCAGCAGTGGAGGGCGGGCCGGCACAGATACGCAGTATTTT
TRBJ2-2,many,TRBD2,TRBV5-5,CASSTSAAGGTGELFF,TGTGCCAGCAGCACCAGTGCCGCGGGAGGGACCGGGGAGCTGTTTTTT
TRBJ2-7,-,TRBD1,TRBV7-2,CDSSPGTGPSYDQYF,TGTGACAGCAGCCCCGGGACAGGGCCCTCCTACGACCAGTACTTC
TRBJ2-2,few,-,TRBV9,CASSVYRVNTGELFF,TGTGCCAGCAGCGTTTACAGGGTTAACACCGGGGAGCTGTTTTTT
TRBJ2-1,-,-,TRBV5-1,CASSSDLWEEQFF,TGCGCCAGCAGTTCGGACCTGTGGGAAGAGCAGTTCTTC
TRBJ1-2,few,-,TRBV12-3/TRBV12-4,CASISRGSPNYGYTF,TGTGCCAGCATTAGTAGGGGATCCCCTAACTATGGCTACACCTTC
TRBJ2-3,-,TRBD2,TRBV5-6,CASSSLWTHILAGEETDTQYF,TGTGCCAGCAGCTCTCTTTGGACCCACATTCTAGCGGGAGAAGAAACAGATACGCAGTATTTT
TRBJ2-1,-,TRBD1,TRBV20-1,CCARNSGTGVGTNEQFF,TGCTGTGCTAGAAATTCGGGAACAGGGGTGGGAACTAATGAGCAGTTCTTC
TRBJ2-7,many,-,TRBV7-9,CASSLSGEAYEQYF,TGTGCCAGCAGCCTGTCTGGGGAAGCCTACGAGCAGTACTTC
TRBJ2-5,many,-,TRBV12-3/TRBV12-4,CASIPDVEWETQYF,TGTGCCAGCATTCCCGACGTGGAGTGGGAGACCCAGTACTTC
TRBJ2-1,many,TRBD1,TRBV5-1,CASSADRFDQFF,TGCGCCAGCAGCGCGGACAGGTTTGACCAGTTCTTC
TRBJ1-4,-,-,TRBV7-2,CASSPRTRFNEKLFF,TGTGCCAGCAGCCCTCGGACAAGATTTAATGAAAAACTGTTTTTT
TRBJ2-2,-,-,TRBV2,CASNWGVNTGELFF,TGTGCCAGCAATTGGGGGGTGAACACCGGGGAGCTGTTTTTT
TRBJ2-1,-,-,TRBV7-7,CASSLEFGSDEQFF,TGTGCTAGCAGCTTAGAGTTCGGGAGTGATGAGCAGTTCTTC
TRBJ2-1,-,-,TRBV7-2,CASSLASSHEQFF,TGTGCCAGCAGCTTAGCCTCCTCACATGAGCAGTTCTTC
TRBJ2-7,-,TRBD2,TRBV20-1,CRARDRFETSGRRSSYEQYF,TGCAGAGCTAGAGACCGCTTCGAGACTAGCGGGAGGCGGAGCTCCTACGAGCAGTACTTC
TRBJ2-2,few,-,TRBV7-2,CASNTPVELHTGELFF,TGTGCCAGCAACACCCCCGTCGAGCTTCACACCGGGGAGCTGTTTTTT
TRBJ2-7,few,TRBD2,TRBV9,CASSQGLADYEQYF,TGTGCCAGCAGCCAGGGACTAGCGGACTACGAGCAGTACTTC
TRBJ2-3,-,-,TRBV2,CASRRWALGTDTQYF,TGTGCCAGCCGTCGGTGGGCTCTCGGGACAGATACGCAGTATTTT
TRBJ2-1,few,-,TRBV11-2,CASRPLEPEQFF,TGTGCCAGCAGACCCTTAGAACCTGAGCAGTTCTTC
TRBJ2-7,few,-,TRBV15,CATSREGNSYEQYF,TGTGCCACCAGCAGAGAGGGGAACTCCTACGAGCAGTACTTC
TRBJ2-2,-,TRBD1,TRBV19,CASSTGTDTGELFF,TGTGCCAGTAGTACCGGGACAGACACCGGGGAGCTGTTTTTT
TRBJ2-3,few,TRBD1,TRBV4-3,CASSRGTGRRDTDTQYF,TGCGCCAGCAGCCGAGGGACAGGGAGGAGGGACACAGATACGCAGTATTTT